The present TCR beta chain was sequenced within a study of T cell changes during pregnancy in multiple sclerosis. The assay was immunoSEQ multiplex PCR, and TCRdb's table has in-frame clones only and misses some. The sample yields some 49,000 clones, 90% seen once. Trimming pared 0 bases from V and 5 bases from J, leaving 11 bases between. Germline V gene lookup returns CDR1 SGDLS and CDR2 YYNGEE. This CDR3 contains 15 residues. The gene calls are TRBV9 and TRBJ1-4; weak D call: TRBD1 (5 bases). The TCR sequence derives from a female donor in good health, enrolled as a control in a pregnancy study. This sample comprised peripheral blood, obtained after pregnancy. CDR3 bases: TGTGCCAGCAGCGTAGAGGCAGGGAGGAATGAAAAACTGTTTTTT. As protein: CASSVEAGRNEKLFF.